This entry features one TCR beta chain sequence. Its specificity is unknown. The V gene's germline CDR1 is MDHEN and CDR2 SYDVKM. The CDR3 length is 13 residues. With 0 bases clipped from V and 7 bases from J, the junction kept 2 bases outside the gene matches. The record originates from a study of vaccination effects on CD4 cells after COVID-19. The method was immunoSEQ multiplex PCR; TCRdb's version includes in-frame clones alone and lacks a portion of them. This sample has tens of thousands of clones; 65% to 75% occur once, and the top ten carry 2.5% to 3.5%. The culture ran for 10 days, and then CD4+ T cells were isolated.

This chain joins TRBV28 and TRBJ1-2; 7 nucleotides line up with TRBD1. The source material was CD4+ T cells from PBMCs cultured without peptide, sampled before COVID-19 vaccination. The TCR comes from a human donor who received a COVID-19 vaccine. This CDR3 is CASSLWTGFGYTF. The CDR3 DNA follows: TGTGCCAGCAGTTTATGGACAGGGTTTGGCTACACCTTC.